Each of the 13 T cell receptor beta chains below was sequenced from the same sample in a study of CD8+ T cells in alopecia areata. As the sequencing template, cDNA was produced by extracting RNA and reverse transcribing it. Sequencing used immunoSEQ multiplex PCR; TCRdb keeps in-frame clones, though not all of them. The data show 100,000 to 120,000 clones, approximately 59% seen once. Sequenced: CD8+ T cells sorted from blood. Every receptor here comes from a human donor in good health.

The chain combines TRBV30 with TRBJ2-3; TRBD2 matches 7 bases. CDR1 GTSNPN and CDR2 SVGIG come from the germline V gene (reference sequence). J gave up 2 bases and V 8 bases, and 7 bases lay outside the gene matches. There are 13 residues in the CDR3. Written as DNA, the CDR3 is TGTGCCCATCTAGCGGCCACCACAGATACGCAGTATTTT. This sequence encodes CAHLAATTDTQYF.

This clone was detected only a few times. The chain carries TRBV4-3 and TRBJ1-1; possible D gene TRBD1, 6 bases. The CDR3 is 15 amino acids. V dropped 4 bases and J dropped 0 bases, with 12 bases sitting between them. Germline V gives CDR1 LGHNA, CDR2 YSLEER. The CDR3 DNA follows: TGCGCCAGCAGCCTATGGACAGCATTGAACACTGAAGCTTTCTTT. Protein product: CASSLWTALNTEAFF.

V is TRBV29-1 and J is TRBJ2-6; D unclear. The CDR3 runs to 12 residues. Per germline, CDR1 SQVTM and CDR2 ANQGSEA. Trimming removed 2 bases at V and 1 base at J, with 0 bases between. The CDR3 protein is CSVESGANVLTF. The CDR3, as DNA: TGCAGCGTTGAATCTGGGGCCAACGTCCTGACTTTC.

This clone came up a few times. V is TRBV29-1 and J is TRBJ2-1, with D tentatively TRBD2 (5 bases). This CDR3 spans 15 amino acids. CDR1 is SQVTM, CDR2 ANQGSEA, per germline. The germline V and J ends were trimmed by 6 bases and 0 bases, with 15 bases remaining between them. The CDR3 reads CSVDGGVSSYNEQFF. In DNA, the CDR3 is TGCAGCGTCGATGGAGGCGTGAGCTCCTACAATGAGCAGTTCTTC.

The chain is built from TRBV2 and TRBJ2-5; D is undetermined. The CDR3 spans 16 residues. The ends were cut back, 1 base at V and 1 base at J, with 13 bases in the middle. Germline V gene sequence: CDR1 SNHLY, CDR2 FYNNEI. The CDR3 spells CASSEDSRASQETQYF. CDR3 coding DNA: TGTGCCAGCAGTGAAGATAGTAGGGCCAGCCAAGAGACCCAGTACTTC.

CDR3 in amino acids: CASSFLMGLAGTDTQYF. Written as DNA, the CDR3 is TGTGCCAGCAGCTTCTTAATGGGACTAGCGGGCACAGATACGCAGTATTTT. This sequence joins TRBV11-2 and TRBJ2-3; 11 positions match TRBD2. The CDR3 spans 17 residues. V lost 3 bases, J lost 1 base, and 6 bases stayed unmatched. CDR1 and CDR2 (germline): SGHAT, FQNNGV.

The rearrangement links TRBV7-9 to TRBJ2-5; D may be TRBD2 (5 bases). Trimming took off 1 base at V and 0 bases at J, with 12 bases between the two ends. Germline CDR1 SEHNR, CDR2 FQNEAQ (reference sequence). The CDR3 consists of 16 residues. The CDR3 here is CASSLGESEYQETQYF. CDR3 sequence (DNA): TGTGCCAGCAGCTTAGGGGAGAGCGAGTACCAAGAGACCCAGTACTTC.

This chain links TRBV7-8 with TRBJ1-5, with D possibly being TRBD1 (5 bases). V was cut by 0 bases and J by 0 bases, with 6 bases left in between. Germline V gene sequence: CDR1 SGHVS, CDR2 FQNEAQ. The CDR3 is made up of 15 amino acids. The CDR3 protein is CASSLAGTSNQPQHF. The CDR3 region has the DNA TGTGCCAGCAGCTTAGCCGGGACTAGCAATCAGCCCCAGCATTTT.

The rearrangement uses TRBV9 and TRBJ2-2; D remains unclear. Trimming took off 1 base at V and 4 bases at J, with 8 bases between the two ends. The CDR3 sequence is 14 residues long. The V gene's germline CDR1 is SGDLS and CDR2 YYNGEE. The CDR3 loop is CASSVFDGTGELFF. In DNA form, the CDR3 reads TGTGCCAGCAGCGTATTTGATGGCACCGGGGAGCTGTTTTTT.

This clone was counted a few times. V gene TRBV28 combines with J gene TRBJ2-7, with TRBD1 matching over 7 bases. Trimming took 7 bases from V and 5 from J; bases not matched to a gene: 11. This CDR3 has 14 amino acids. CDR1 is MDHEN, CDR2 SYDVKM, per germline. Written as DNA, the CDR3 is TGTGCCAGCAACGTTTACAGGGGTAGTAACGAGCAGTACTTC. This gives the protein CASNVYRGSNEQYF.

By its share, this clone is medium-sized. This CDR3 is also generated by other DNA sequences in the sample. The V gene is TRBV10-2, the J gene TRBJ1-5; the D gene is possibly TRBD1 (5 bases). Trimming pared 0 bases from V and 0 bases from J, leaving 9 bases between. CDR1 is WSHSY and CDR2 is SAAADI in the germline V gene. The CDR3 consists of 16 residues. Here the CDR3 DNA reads TGCGCCAGCAGTGAGTCCCCAGGGAATAGCAATCAGCCCCAGCATTTT. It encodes CASSESPGNSNQPQHF.

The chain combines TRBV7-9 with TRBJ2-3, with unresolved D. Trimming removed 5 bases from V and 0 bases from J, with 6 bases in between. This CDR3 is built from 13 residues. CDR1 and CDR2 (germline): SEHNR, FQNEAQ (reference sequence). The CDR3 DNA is TGTGCCAGCAGCCCAACTAGCACAGATACGCAGTATTTT. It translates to CASSPTSTDTQYF.

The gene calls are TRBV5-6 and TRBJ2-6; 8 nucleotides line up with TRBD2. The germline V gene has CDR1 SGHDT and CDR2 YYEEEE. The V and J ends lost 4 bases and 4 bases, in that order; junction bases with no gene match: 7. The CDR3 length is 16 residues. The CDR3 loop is CASSPIAGRGANVLTF. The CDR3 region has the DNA TGTGCCAGCAGCCCTATAGCGGGGCGCGGGGCCAACGTCCTGACTTTC.